Listed below are T cell receptor beta chains from one sample, sequenced in a study of identical twins. Each CDR3 protein is one row after TCRdb ran MiXCR on the 5' RACE reads. In the table there are about 470,000 distinct CDR3 sequences, approximately 24% of which are singletons. These sequences were also reported in another study, on T cells expressing NK-cell markers.

The sample was CD4+ T cells sorted from blood. The source of these receptors is a woman younger than 35 in good health. CDR3s include the opening cysteine and the closing phenylalanine or tryptophan. A D gene is named only where the DNA matches it firmly. The size of a clone is reported for some rows only, either as once, few or many, or as a class for expanded clones.

CDR3 DNA	CDR3 protein	D gene	J gene	CDR3 length	V gene	clone size
TGTGCCAGCAGTTACGAAGCGGGGGCGTACAATGAGCAGTTCTTC	CASSYEAGAYNEQFF	TRBD2	TRBJ2-1	15	TRBV6-5	few
TGTGCCAGCAGCTTGCGACTAGCGGGGGGCGATGAGCAGTTCTTC	CASSLRLAGGDEQFF	TRBD2	TRBJ2-1	15	TRBV7-2	many
TGTGCCAGCACTTACGCTGGGGCCAACGTCCTGACTTTC	CASTYAGANVLTF	-	TRBJ2-6	13	TRBV12-3/TRBV12-4	-
TGCGCCAGCAGCCATGGGACTAGCGGGAGTCGGTACGAGCAGTACTTC	CASSHGTSGSRYEQYF	TRBD2	TRBJ2-7	16	TRBV5-1	-
TGTGCCAGCAGTCGAACCCCCAACCACTCTGGAAACACCATATATTTT	CASSRTPNHSGNTIYF	-	TRBJ1-3	16	TRBV6-1	few
TGTGCCAGCAGTTACGGATACAAGGGCGAGACCCAGTACTTC	CASSYGYKGETQYF	-	TRBJ2-5	14	TRBV6-2/TRBV6-3	few
TGTGCCAGCAGCGTAGCCCCAGACAGGGGCGAGCAGTACTTC	CASSVAPDRGEQYF	TRBD1	TRBJ2-7	14	TRBV9	-
TGCGCCAGCAGCGTAGGGACTAGCACCCACGAGCAGTACTTC	CASSVGTSTHEQYF	TRBD2	TRBJ2-7	14	TRBV5-1	-
TGTGCCAGCAGGGCCGACAGGGTGGTCACTGAAGCTTTCTTT	CASRADRVVTEAFF	TRBD1	TRBJ1-1	14	TRBV6-1	-
TGTGCCAGCAGCCCTCAAGGTAGCCGAGGCTACACCTTC	CASSPQGSRGYTF	-	TRBJ1-2	13	TRBV6-1	few
TGTGCCAGCACCCGGCGGGCCCGCATACAGGGGACTGAAGCTTTCTTT	CASTRRARIQGTEAFF	TRBD1	TRBJ1-1	16	TRBV12-3/TRBV12-4	-
TGTGCCAGCAGTTTTCGCCCGTATGGCTACACCTTC	CASSFRPYGYTF	-	TRBJ1-2	12	TRBV12-3/TRBV12-4	-
TGTGCCAGCAGCTGGGACCATAGCTACGAGCAGTACTTC	CASSWDHSYEQYF	-	TRBJ2-7	13	TRBV7-2	few
TGTGCCACCAGCAGATCAAGTAGCTCTGGGGCCAACGTCCTGACTTTC	CATSRSSSSGANVLTF	-	TRBJ2-6	16	TRBV15	-
TGTGCCAGCAGCTTAAGGACTAGCGGGTCAAGCGAGCAGTACTTC	CASSLRTSGSSEQYF	TRBD2	TRBJ2-7	15	TRBV7-2	few
TGTGCCAGCAGTGACAAAACGTCGGATGATCAGCCCCAGCATTTT	CASSDKTSDDQPQHF	-	TRBJ1-5	15	TRBV6-4	many
TGCAGTGCTAGTGGCGGGAGGGCCTACAATGAGCAGTTCTTC	CSASGGRAYNEQFF	TRBD2	TRBJ2-1	14	TRBV20-1	few